This T cell receptor (beta chain) comes out of a study of cytomegalovirus exposure and HLA in healthy donors. Study-wide results and limits: Data from an earlier analysis indicated that most TCR beta V segments were productive either about 90% or about 30% of the time.

Researchers ran the PCR with 60 Vbeta and 13 Jbeta primers. Only in-frame clones appear in the TCRdb table, and some are missing; sequencing was by immunoSEQ multiplex PCR. The sample contains about 160,000 clones, roughly 82% of which appear only once. A remark on this clone: Its antigen is not known.

CDR3 length: 16 amino acids. Germline CDR1 SGHNT, CDR2 YENEEA. After removal of 2 bases from V and 6 bases from J, the junction contained 10 bases not matched to a gene. The clonotype was recovered from a woman aged 50 to 60 in good health and CMV-seropositive. Sequenced input: PBMCs. This chain links TRBV11-3 with TRBJ2-1, with TRBD2 identical over 7 bases. DNA of the CDR3: TGTGCCAGCAGCTTATTCGGCGGGGGAGGTGGCAATGAGCAGTTCTTC. Protein sequence: CASSLFGGGGGNEQFF.